This paragraph covers one TCR beta chain sequence. CDR1 LNHDA and CDR2 SQIVND come from the germline V gene (reference sequence). The CDR3 is made up of 15 amino acids. The V gene end was trimmed by 4 bases and the J gene end by 4 bases; junction bases not matched to a gene: 5. This entry is derived from a study of blood T cell repertoires in COVID-19. Study-wide context: Whether acute or convalescent, the COVID-19 samples came from the United States, Italy and Spain.

The method was immunoSEQ multiplex PCR; TCRdb's version includes in-frame clones alone and lacks a portion of them. The repertoire includes 150,000 or so clones, about 84% of them detected once, and around 6% sits in the top ten. Participants reported their clinical history, and cohort assignment relied on those reports. The source is a woman aged 40 to 49 with acute COVID-19. Sequencing input: PBMCs or T cells enriched from blood (not recorded which). The V and J genes are TRBV19 and TRBJ2-3; the match to TRBD1 covers 10 bases. As DNA, the CDR3 is TGTGCCAGTAGTACCACCGGGACAGGGGCAGATACGCAGTATTTT. This gives the protein CASSTTGTGADTQYF. The whole variable domain, filled in from reference TRBV19 and TRBJ2-3, reads DGGITQSPKYLFRKEGQNVTLSCEQNLNHDAMYWYRQDPGQGLRLIYYSQIVNDFQKGDIAEGYSVSREKKESFPLTVTSAQKNPTAFYLCASSTTGTGADTQYFGPGTRLTVL.